This T cell receptor beta chain was documented in a study of tumor and adjacent non-tumor tissue in lung cancer. Turning to the study itself: Patients comprised approximately eleven adenocarcinoma, 2 squamous cell carcinoma and 1 small cell lung cancer. Whole-study findings and limits: Compared with tumor, normal lung showed significantly lower TCR diversity.

This clonotype was counted at least ten times. The antigen remains undetermined. A modified ARM-PCR protocol with three rounds of nested PCR amplified TCRbeta. TCRdb recomputed calls from the multiplex PCR reads with MiXCR, one row per CDR3 protein. In the table there are some 80,000 distinct CDR3 sequences, 76% of which are singletons. This CDR3 contains 13 residues. V lost 7 bases and J lost 0, with 10 bases in between. Germline CDR1 reads MNHEY; CDR2 reads SVGEGT. The template was RNA from unsorted bulk tissue. This non-tumor lung sample came from over 3 cm beyond the tumor edge. The chain carries TRBV6-2 or TRBV6-3 and TRBJ2-7; the D call may be TRBD1 or TRBD2 (5 bases each). The material sequenced was distant non-tumor lung tissue. The sequence was obtained from a man in his 70s with non-small cell lung cancer. The CDR3 DNA is TGTGCCAGCACTCCCGGGACCTCCTACGAGCAGTACTTC. This gives the protein CASTPGTSYEQYF.